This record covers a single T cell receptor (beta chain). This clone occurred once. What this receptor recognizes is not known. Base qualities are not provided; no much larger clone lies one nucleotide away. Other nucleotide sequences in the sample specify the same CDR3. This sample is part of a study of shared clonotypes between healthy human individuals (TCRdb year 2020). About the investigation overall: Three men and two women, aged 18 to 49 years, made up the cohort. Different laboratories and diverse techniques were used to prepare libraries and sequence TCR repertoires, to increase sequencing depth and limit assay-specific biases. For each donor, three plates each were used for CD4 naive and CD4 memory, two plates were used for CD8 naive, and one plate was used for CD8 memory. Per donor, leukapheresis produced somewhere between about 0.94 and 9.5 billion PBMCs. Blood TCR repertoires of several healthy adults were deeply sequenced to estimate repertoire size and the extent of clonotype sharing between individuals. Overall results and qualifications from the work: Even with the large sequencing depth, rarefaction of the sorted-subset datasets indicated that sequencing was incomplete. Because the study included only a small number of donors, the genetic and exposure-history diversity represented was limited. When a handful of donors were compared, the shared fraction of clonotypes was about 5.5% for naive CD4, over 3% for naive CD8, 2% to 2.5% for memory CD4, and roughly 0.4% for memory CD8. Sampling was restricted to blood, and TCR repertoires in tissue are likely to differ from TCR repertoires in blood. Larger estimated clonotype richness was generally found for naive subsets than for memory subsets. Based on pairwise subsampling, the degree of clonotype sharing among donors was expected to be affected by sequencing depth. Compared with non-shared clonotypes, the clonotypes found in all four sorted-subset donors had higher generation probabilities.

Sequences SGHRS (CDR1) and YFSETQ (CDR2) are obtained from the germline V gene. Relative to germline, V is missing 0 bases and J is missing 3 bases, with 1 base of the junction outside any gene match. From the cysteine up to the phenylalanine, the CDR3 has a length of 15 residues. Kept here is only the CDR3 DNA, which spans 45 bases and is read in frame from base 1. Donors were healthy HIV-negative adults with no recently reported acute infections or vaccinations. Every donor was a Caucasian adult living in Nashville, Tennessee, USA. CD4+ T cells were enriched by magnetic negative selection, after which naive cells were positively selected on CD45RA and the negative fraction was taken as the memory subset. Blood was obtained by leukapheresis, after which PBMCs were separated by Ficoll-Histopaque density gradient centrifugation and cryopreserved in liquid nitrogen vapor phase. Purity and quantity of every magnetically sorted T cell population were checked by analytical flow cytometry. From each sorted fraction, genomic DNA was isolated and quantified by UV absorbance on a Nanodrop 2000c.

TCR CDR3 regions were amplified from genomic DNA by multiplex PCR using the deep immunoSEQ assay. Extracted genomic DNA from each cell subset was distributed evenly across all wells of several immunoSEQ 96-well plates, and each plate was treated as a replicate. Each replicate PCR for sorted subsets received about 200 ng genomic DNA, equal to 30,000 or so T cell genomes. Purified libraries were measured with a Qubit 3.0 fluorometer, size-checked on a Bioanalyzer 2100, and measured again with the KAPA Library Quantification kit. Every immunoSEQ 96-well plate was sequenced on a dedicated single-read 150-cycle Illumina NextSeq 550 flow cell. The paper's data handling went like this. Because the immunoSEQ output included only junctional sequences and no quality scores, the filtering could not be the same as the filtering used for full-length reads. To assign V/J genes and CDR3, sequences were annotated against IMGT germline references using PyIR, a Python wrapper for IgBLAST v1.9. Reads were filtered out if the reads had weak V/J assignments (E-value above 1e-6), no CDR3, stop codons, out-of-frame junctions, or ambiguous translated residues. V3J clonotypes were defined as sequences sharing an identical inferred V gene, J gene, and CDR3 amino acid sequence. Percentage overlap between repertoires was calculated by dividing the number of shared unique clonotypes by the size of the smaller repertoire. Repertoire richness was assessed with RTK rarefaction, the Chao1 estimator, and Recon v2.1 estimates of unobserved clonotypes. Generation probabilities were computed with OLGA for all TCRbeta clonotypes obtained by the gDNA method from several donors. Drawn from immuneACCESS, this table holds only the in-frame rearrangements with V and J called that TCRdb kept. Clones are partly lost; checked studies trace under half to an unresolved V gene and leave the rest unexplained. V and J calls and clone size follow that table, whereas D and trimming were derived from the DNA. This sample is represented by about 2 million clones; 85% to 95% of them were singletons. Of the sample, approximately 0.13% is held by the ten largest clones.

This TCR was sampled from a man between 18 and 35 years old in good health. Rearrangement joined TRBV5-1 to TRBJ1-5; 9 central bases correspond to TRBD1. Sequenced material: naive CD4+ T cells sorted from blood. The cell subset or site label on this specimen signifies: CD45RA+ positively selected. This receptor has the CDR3 CASSLGTGVNQPQHF. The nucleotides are TGCGCCAGCAGCTTGGGGACAGGGGTCAATCAGCCCCAGCATTTT.